Included here is one T cell receptor beta chain sequence, with context. The sample originates from a study of blood T cell repertoires in COVID-19. The wider study: T cells, B-cell-depleted T cells, or PBMCs supplied cDNA or gDNA.

Only in-frame clones appear in the TCRdb table, and some are missing; sequencing was by immunoSEQ multiplex PCR. The sample lists approximately 140,000 clones, roughly four fifths seen once, with over 10% in the top ten. The germline V gene encodes CDR1 KGHSH and CDR2 LQKENI. There are 16 residues in the CDR3. With 2 bases clipped from V and 4 bases from J, the junction kept 5 bases outside the gene matches. The chain combines TRBV18 with TRBJ2-1; 10 positions match TRBD2. Specimen: peripheral blood. The sequence was collected from an elderly man with acute or convalescent COVID-19. In DNA form, the CDR3 reads TGTGCCAGCTCACCAGAGAGCGGGGGGGCTTACAATGAGCAGTTCTTC. It specifies CASSPESGGAYNEQFF.